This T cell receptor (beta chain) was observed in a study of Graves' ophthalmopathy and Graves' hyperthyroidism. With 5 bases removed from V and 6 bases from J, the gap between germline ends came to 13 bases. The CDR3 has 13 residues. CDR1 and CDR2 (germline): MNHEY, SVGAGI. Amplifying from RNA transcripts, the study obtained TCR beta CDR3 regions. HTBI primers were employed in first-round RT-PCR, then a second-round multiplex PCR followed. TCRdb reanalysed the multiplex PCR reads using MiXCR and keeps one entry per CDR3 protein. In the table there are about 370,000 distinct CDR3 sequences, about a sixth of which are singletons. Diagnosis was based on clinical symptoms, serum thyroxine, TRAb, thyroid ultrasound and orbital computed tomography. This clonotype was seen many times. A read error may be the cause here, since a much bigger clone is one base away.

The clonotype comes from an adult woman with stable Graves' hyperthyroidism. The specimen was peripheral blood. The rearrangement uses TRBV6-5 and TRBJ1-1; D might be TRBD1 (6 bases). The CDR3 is CASSIQGNAEAFF. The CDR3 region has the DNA TGTGCCAGCAGTATACAGGGTAATGCTGAAGCTTTCTTT.